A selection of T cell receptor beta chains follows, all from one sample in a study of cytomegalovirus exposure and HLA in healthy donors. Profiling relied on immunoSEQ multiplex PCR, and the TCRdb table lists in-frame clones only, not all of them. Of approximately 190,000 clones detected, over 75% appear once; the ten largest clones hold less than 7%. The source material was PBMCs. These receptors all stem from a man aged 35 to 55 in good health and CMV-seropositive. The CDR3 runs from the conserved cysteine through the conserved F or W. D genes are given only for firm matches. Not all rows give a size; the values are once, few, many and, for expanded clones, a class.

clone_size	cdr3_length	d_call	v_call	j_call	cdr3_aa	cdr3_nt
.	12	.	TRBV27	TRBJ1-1	CASSLKGGDAFF	TGTGCCAGCAGTTTAAAGGGAGGGGATGCTTTCTTT
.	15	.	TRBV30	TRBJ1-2	CAWSVGARGAGGYTF	TGTGCCTGGAGTGTAGGGGCCCGGGGGGCAGGGGGCTACACCTTC
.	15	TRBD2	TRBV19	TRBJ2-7	CASSIGLAGTYEQYF	TGTGCCAGTAGTATTGGGCTAGCGGGGACCTACGAGCAGTACTTC
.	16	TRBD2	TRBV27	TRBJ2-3	CASSQLERDSADTQYF	TGTGCCAGCAGTCAGTTAGAGCGGGATTCAGCAGATACGCAGTATTTT
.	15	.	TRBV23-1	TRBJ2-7	CAGRIKQGAGYEQYF	TGCGCCGGACGTATTAAACAGGGCGCCGGCTACGAGCAGTACTTC
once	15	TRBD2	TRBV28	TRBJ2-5	CASSSPGGAKETQYF	TGTGCCAGCAGTTCTCCCGGGGGGGCTAAAGAGACCCAGTACTTC
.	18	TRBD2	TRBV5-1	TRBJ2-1	CASSLRTSGGSSYNEQFF	TGCGCCAGCAGCCTAAGGACTAGCGGGGGTAGCTCCTACAATGAGCAGTTCTTC
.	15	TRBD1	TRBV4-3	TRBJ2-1	CASSPLLAGGGRQFF	TGCGCCAGCAGCCCGCTACTAGCAGGGGGCGGAAGGCAGTTCTTC
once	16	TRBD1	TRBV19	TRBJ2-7	CASSIIAGTAAYEQYF	TGTGCCAGTAGTATAATAGCCGGGACAGCGGCGTACGAGCAGTACTTC
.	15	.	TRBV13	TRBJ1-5	CASSPGGGGNQPQHF	TGTGCCAGCAGCCCCGGGGGTGGGGGCAATCAGCCCCAGCATTTT
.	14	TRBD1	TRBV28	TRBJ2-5	CASSPRQGGQTQYF	TGTGCCAGCAGTCCAAGACAGGGGGGGCAGACCCAGTACTTC
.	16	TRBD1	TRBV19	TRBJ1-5	CASHMGRGRLSQPQHF	TGTGCCAGCCACATGGGAAGGGGGCGATTGAGTCAGCCCCAGCATTTT
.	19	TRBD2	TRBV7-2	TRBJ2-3	CASSLGLGSGGRVADTQYF	TGTGCCAGCAGCTTAGGACTAGGTAGCGGGGGCCGGGTTGCAGATACGCAGTATTTT
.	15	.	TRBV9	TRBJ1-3	CASSVQGTRGNTIYF	TGTGCCAGCAGCGTTCAAGGGACACGTGGAAACACCATATATTTT
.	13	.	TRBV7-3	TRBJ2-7	CASSLREGGEQYF	TGTGCCAGCAGCTTACGGGAAGGGGGCGAGCAGTACTTC
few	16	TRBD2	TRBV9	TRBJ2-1	CASSVEGLVAYNEQFF	TGTGCCAGCAGCGTCGAGGGACTAGTTGCCTACAATGAGCAGTTCTTC
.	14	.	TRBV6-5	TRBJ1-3	CASRPRLPGNTIYF	TGTGCCAGCAGACCAAGACTCCCTGGAAACACCATATATTTT
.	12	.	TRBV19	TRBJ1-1	CASRRTGTEAFF	TGTGCCAGTAGGCGGACGGGGACTGAAGCTTTCTTT
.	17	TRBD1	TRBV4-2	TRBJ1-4	CASSQVPGQGPNEKLFF	TGTGCCAGCAGCCAAGTCCCGGGACAGGGACCGAATGAAAAACTGTTTTTT
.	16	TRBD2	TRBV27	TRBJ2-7	CASSSSWLADSYEQYF	TGTGCCAGCAGTTCCTCGTGGCTAGCGGACTCCTACGAGCAGTACTTC
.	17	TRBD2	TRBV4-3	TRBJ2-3	CASSQWGLGGGTDTQYF	TGCGCCAGCAGCCAATGGGGGTTGGGGGGGGGCACAGATACGCAGTATTTT
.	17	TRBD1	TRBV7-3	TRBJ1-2	CASGTGSLQRTNYGYTF	TGTGCCAGCGGGACAGGGAGTCTTCAGCGGACTAACTATGGCTACACCTTC